A single sample is the source of the 15 T cell receptor beta chains below, sequenced in a study of PD-1 blockade in classical Hodgkin lymphoma. Sequencing was performed with immunoSEQ multiplex PCR; in TCRdb, only in-frame clones are kept and a portion is missing. This table has 15,000 to 25,000 clones, roughly 90% appearing once. Specified time point: cycle 4 day 1 (C4D1), after six to seven weeks of nivolumab. Every patient relapsed after autologous stem cell transplantation, and brentuximab vedotin exposure varied. From thawed PBMCs, magnetic negative selection was used to isolate the CD8+ T cells. This specimen was CD8+ T cells from blood, taken before the fourth cycle of nivolumab. These receptors were collected from a human donor with classical Hodgkin lymphoma.

The V gene is TRBV27, the J gene TRBJ2-1; TRBD2 matches at 12 bases. The CDR3 runs to 14 residues. V gave up 6 bases and J gave up 7 bases; unmatched junction bases: 4. The germline V gene encodes CDR1 MNHEY and CDR2 SMNVEV (reference sequence). The CDR3: CASRTSGSVNEQFF. In DNA, the CDR3 is TGTGCCAGCAGGACTAGCGGGAGCGTAAATGAGCAGTTCTTC.

The chain couples TRBV27 to TRBJ1-5; D not certain. CDR3 length: 16 amino acids. Trimming took 6 bases from V and 0 from J, leaving 15 bases between them. The germline gives CDR1 MNHEY, CDR2 SMNVEV (reference sequence). The CDR3 loop reads CASSPTRVYSNQPQHF. CDR3 sequence (DNA): TGTGCCAGCAGCCCCACGAGAGTCTATAGCAATCAGCCCCAGCATTTT.

The chain employs TRBV5-1 and TRBJ2-1, with 8 bases matching TRBD2. The CDR3 sequence is 16 residues long. Trimming cost V 5 bases and J 7 bases; bases outside gene matches: 14. Germline CDR1 and CDR2: SGHRS and YFSETQ. Here the CDR3 DNA reads TGCGCCAGCAGAACCCGGGCGGGAGGTACTATTAATGAGCAGTTCTTC. This translates into CASRTRAGGTINEQFF.

This chain connects TRBV21-1 to TRBJ2-7; the table's D gene call, TRBD2, was not cross checked with the DNA. TRBV21-1 is deemed a pseudogene. This CDR3 has 14 residues. The chain's CDR3 is CASLERGSTYEQYF. CDR3 sequence (DNA): TGTGCCAGCCTGGAGCGGGGCTCTACCTACGAGCAGTACTTC.

The genes are TRBV7-9 and TRBJ2-7; 12 positions match TRBD2. There are 17 residues in the CDR3. J lost 0 bases, V lost 5 bases, and 8 bases had no gene match. Germline CDR1 reads SEHNR; CDR2 reads FQNEAQ (reference sequence). The CDR3 DNA sequence: TGTGCCAGCAGCCCCAGGACTAGCGGGGCCAGCTCCTACGAGCAGTACTTC. Translation gives CASSPRTSGASSYEQYF.

The chain has TRBV5-4 and TRBJ1-1; 9 nucleotides match TRBD1. V shed 1 base, J shed 5 bases, and the junction held 9 bases outside the gene matches. CDR1 is SGHNT, CDR2 YYREEE, per germline (reference sequence). The CDR3 is 16 amino acids. CDR3 residues: CASSLPGQGTKTEAFF. The CDR3 region has the DNA TGTGCCAGCAGCTTGCCGGGACAGGGAACCAAAACTGAAGCTTTCTTT.

This chain joins TRBV6-1 and TRBJ2-5; D call uncertain. The ends were cut back, 0 bases at V and 1 base at J, with 0 bases in the middle. CDR1 and CDR2 from the germline V gene are MNHNS and SASEGT. The CDR3 is 12 residues long. The CDR3 loop is CASSEAQETQYF. The CDR3 bases are TGTGCCAGCAGTGAAGCCCAAGAGACCCAGTACTTC.

The J gene is TRBJ2-7, the V gene TRBV28; D possibly matches TRBD1 or TRBD2 (5 bases each). The CDR3 contains 17 residues. Trimming stripped 2 bases from V and 0 bases from J, with 17 bases between. Germline V gives CDR1 MDHEN, CDR2 SYDVKM. The chain's CDR3 is CASSLPWGTASSYEQYF. CDR3 nucleotides: TGTGCCAGCAGTTTACCCTGGGGGACGGCCAGCTCCTACGAGCAGTACTTC.

The J gene is TRBJ1-4, the V gene TRBV28; TRBD1 might be the D (6 bases). Looked up from germline, CDR1 is MDHEN and CDR2 is SYDVKM. The CDR3 length is 12 residues. V lost 3 bases to trimming and J lost 11 bases, with 10 bases between them. For the CDR3, the DNA is TGTGCCAGCAGTTTCGGACAGACGAAACTGTTTTTT. It encodes CASSFGQTKLFF.

The chain links TRBV5-4 to TRBJ1-1; 7 bases fit TRBD1. Germline V gene lookup returns CDR1 SGHNT and CDR2 YYREEE (reference sequence). V lost 2 bases, J lost 3 bases, and 10 bases stayed unmatched. The CDR3 sequence is 16 residues long. The CDR3 loop reads CASSFDRVIWDTEAFF. DNA for the CDR3: TGTGCCAGCAGCTTTGACAGGGTAATTTGGGACACTGAAGCTTTCTTT. Together with reference TRBV5-4 and TRBJ1-1, the CDR3 gives the full variable domain: ETGVTQSPTHLIKTRGQQVTLRCSSQSGHNTVSWYQQALGQGPQFIFQYYREEENGRGNFPPRFSGLQFPNYSSELNVNALELDDSALYLCASSFDRVIWDTEAFFGQGTRLTVV.

V usage is TRBV30 and J usage is TRBJ2-7, with 11 bases that match TRBD2. Germline trimming cut 3 bases from V and 4 bases from J; bases unmatched to any gene: 11. The CDR3 runs to 16 residues. The germline V gene encodes CDR1 GTSNPN and CDR2 SVGIG (reference sequence). The CDR3 here is CAWRSLSGTSGYEQYF. In DNA form, the CDR3 reads TGTGCCTGGAGATCTCTTTCGGGGACTAGCGGTTACGAGCAGTACTTC.

CDR3 loop: CASSPRTLSYEQYF. The CDR3 DNA reads TGTGCCAGCAGCCCTAGGACACTTTCCTACGAGCAGTACTTC. This chain uses TRBV5-5 with TRBJ2-7; tentative D call: TRBD1 (5 bases). V dropped 4 bases and J dropped 1 base, with 12 bases sitting between them. The germline gives CDR1 SGHKS, CDR2 YYEKEE (reference sequence). The CDR3 runs to 14 residues.

CDR3 region: CASSPARDRVYGYTF. As DNA, the CDR3 is TGCGCCAGCAGCCCGGCCCGAGACAGAGTGTATGGCTACACCTTC. The chain uses TRBV5-1 and TRBJ1-2, with D tentatively TRBD1 (5 bases). CDR3 length equals 15 residues. V lost 4 bases and J 5 bases, leaving 18 bases between the germline ends. Per germline, CDR1 SGHRS and CDR2 YFSETQ.

This clone was seen a handful of times. The rearrangement links TRBV9 to TRBJ1-2; TRBD1 might be the D (6 bases). This CDR3 region has 14 residues. V lost 2 bases to trimming and J lost 4 bases, with 12 bases between them. The V gene's germline CDR1 is SGDLS and CDR2 YYNGEE. DNA for the CDR3: TGTGCCAGCAGCGTCAGGGGAGGGCCCTATGGCTACACCTTC. It codes for CASSVRGGPYGYTF.

The chain employs TRBV4-1 and TRBJ1-4; no definite D call. The V and J ends lost 1 base and 6 bases respectively, with 21 bases between them. The CDR3 runs 18 residues. CDR1 and CDR2 from the germline V gene are MGHRA and YSYEKL. The CDR3 reads CASSQVGLGGEVDEKLFF. DNA for the CDR3: TGCGCCAGCAGCCAAGTCGGTCTGGGAGGCGAGGTTGATGAAAAACTGTTTTTT.